Sequencing of this TCR beta chain was carried out in a study of regulatory T cells in long-lasting Graves disease (dated by TCRdb to the early 2020s). Background for the entire study: Patients with newly diagnosed Graves' disease had been on antithyroid drugs for under 3 months. This study used TCR sequencing and RNA sequencing of peripheral blood to compare persistent Graves' disease patients against newly diagnosed Graves' disease patients. The study was conducted in China and was registered as a clinical trial. TCR sequencing covered around 13 persistent and approximately 20 newly diagnosed Graves' disease patients, some 33 samples in total. Paper-wide results and their limitations: Only the TCR beta chain was sequenced and analyzed. Persistent disease showed preferential use of TRBV28, TRBJ1-2 and TRBJ2-5, whereas newly diagnosed disease favored TRBV20-1 and TRBJ2-1. Patients with persistent disease shared more public clonotypes (under 3,000) than newly diagnosed patients did (approximately 990). The authors acknowledged the small sample size as a limitation that may reduce accuracy. Lower TCR Shannon entropy and fewer highly expanded clones were observed in persistent Graves' disease patients than in newly diagnosed patients, which suggested clonal expansion. The study examined only peripheral blood because the primary lesion, thyroid tissue, could not be accessed.

Sample time point, as interpreted from the label and publication: newly diagnosed GD, antithyroid drugs for less than 3 months. For both TCR sequencing and RNA sequencing, RNA was extracted from PBMCs using TRIzol. Graves' disease was diagnosed according to American Thyroid Association guidelines. Patients for the study were recruited at an endocrinology department in Xi'an, China. Each patient gave 9 to 10 milliliters of peripheral blood, collected in an EDTA anticoagulant tube. PBMCs were isolated by Ficoll Paque Plus density gradient separation without further T cell sorting. An Agilent 2100 Bioanalyzer and agarose gel were used to check RNA quality, while a NanoDrop 2000 measured RNA concentration. Preparation of the library involved multiplex PCR. The sequencing machine was an Illumina HiSeq 4000. TCR beta libraries were built with iRepertoire HTBI primers and Arm-PCR amplification of CDR3 regions. PCR products were gel purified before sequencing. In the authors' own workflow: Gene usage analysis of CDR3 amino acid clonotypes used the approximately 62 TRBV and more than 13 TRBJ segments found across samples. COPE and FqMerger were used to merge the filtered high-quality paired reads into contigs. Contigs were aligned with BLAST to IMGT TRBV, TRBD and TRBJ reference genes, and CDR3 was defined per IMGT. Clonotypes above 0.1% frequency were classified as highly expanded clones. Repertoire diversity was measured by Shannon entropy, and V-J evenness by the Gini coefficient. Clonotypes shared by more than one individual were considered public. Clones were called with MiXCR by TCRdb after fastp trimmed the public reads at Q25, and only in-frame beta chains were retained. Every distinct CDR3 protein forms one entry, paired with its most common genes and DNA. The V and J calls here are based on TCRdb, not the publication. Across this sample there are more than 450,000 distinct CDR3 sequences, with about 11% seen only once. Around 10% of the sample goes to the ten largest clones.

This clonotype was observed a handful of times. Its binding antigen is unknown. No base quality information exists; no much larger clone differs at one position. Including cysteine and phenylalanine, the CDR3 has 14 amino acids. The DNA shown is the 42-base CDR3, in frame from base 1. The germline V gene gives CDR1 as MGHDK and CDR2 as SYGVNS. The trim is 5 bases for V and 0 bases for J, with a gap of 7 bases between the germline ends. The sample was also linked to a second study, of T cells in Graves' hyperthyroidism and ophthalmopathy. The second publication reports: A patient counted as having stable Graves' hyperthyroidism if no progression to ophthalmopathy occurred over 18 months of follow-up. Hyperthyroidism patients were aged 18 to 65 years and newly diagnosed, with disease duration of less than 2 months. Exclusion was applied to patients with uncontrolled infections, other autoimmune diseases, pregnancy or lactation. Diagnoses were established on the basis of clinical symptoms, serum thyroxine and TRAb, thyroid ultrasound, and orbital computed tomography. The first round of RT-PCR for the TCR CDR3 was performed with the HTBI primer set and the Qiagen OneStep RT-PCR kit. Most expanded thyroid clonotypes (frequency above 0.001) were also detected in blood, a finding suggesting that blood repertoires may reflect thyroid immune responses. A 13 V-J signature model separated ophthalmopathy from stable hyperthyroidism, with over 85% sensitivity and roughly 84% specificity in cross-validation and 80%/75% in testing. During validation, the model predicted progression to ophthalmopathy a median of around 7 months ahead of onset, with more than 55% sensitivity and about 75% specificity. A discovery cohort of about a hundred patients, about 40 with Graves' ophthalmopathy and 57 with stable Graves' hyperthyroidism, was used to find distinguishing TCR V-J signatures. Prospective prediction of ophthalmopathy was tested in an independent validation cohort consisting of some 19 hyperthyroidism patients and around 16 patients who later progressed to ophthalmopathy. For training and testing, the 80 to 100 patients in the discovery cohort were randomly divided in a 7:3 ratio. In addition, the study compared T-cell repertoires in thyroid tissue and in blood from several Graves' hyperthyroidism patients. After sampling, hyperthyroidism patients received methimazole starting at 30 mg daily, and ophthalmopathy patients received high-dose intravenous methylprednisolone. Libraries were constructed in a second round of multiplex PCR, after which size selection and purification were performed. Libraries were sequenced paired-end with 100 bp reads on an Illumina HiSeq2000. Raw data were processed with SOAPnuke, discarding reads with adapters, uncalled bases, mean Phred below 15, or no exact constant-primer or identifier match. COPE v1.2.5 was used to merge the high-quality paired reads, and each unique nucleotide sequence was defined as a clonotype. Clonotypes were aligned to IMGT TRBV, TRBD and TRBJ reference segments using MiTCR v1.1. Analysis was restricted to V-J combinations with a frequency above 0.0001, which covered roughly 99% of repertoires. A TCS score was defined as the ratio between F50 (clonal expansion) and ExV (chaos), using BLOSUM62-based TCRdist between CDR3 peptides within each V-J. Welch's t-statistics and random forest reduced around 550 V-J features to 13, which were used in a naive Bayes classifier (R e1071). Sample size was not statistically predetermined, and investigators were not blinded to group allocation. The paper reports TCR Vbeta CDR3 sequencing of 135 peripheral blood samples: 40 or so ophthalmopathy, under 80 hyperthyroidism and roughly 17 progressor patients.

The clonotype comes from a woman in her twenties or thirties with Graves disease. Donor details come from another sample of the same person, matched by shared clones. This chain joins TRBV25-1 to TRBJ2-2, with the D gene call left open. Specimen: peripheral blood mononuclear cells (PBMCs), collected at new diagnosis, from a patient treated with antithyroid drugs. The sequenced DNA: TGTGCCAGCAGTATCCTCCCGAACACCGGGGAGCTGTTTTTT. This yields the protein CASSILPNTGELFF.